The entry below describes one T cell receptor (beta chain). These data are taken from a study of blood T cell repertoires in COVID-19. Study at large: Sample material is recorded as cDNA or gDNA derived from T cells, B-cell-depleted T cells, or PBMCs.

Repertoires were generated with immunoSEQ multiplex PCR, while TCRdb's copy carries only in-frame clones and drops some. The sample contains approximately 410,000 clones, roughly 90% of which appear only once. The CDR3 is 17 amino acids. The ends lost 1 base at V and 4 bases at J; junction bases unmatched: 8. Germline values: CDR1 SEHNR, CDR2 FQNEAQ (reference sequence). The chain joins TRBV7-9 to TRBJ1-2, with 11 bases identical to TRBD1. This receptor was obtained from a woman under 40 with active or convalescent COVID-19. Input material: peripheral blood. The chain's CDR3 is CASSLEAGTGGGYGYTF. In nucleotides, the CDR3 is TGTGCCAGCAGCTTAGAGGCGGGGACAGGGGGTGGCTATGGCTACACCTTC.